The clone carrying this T cell receptor (beta chain) was seen only a few times. The antigen is undetermined. The PBMCs were sourced from fresh peripheral blood (about 9.7 ml). The CDR3 has 11 residues. V lost 11 bases and J 6 bases, leaving 11 bases between the germline ends. The germline V gene has CDR1 MRHNA and CDR2 SNTAGT. Amplification yielded TCR beta CDR3 regions, with RNA transcripts as the source. First-round RT-PCR of the TCR CDR3 relied on the HTBI primer set. TCRdb reanalysed the multiplex PCR reads using MiXCR and keeps one entry per CDR3 protein. Of under 400,000 distinct CDR3 sequences in the sample, around 13% were seen once. The sample belongs to a study of T cells in Graves' hyperthyroidism and ophthalmopathy. General study points: Expanded thyroid clonotypes (above 0.001) were mostly also found in blood.

The chain has TRBV6-4 and TRBJ2-1, with D unresolved. The specimen was blood. This receptor was obtained from a young woman with Graves' hyperthyroidism. The CDR3 loop reads CAGIVSNEQFF. The CDR3 nucleotides read TGTGCCGGAATAGTGAGCAATGAGCAGTTCTTC.